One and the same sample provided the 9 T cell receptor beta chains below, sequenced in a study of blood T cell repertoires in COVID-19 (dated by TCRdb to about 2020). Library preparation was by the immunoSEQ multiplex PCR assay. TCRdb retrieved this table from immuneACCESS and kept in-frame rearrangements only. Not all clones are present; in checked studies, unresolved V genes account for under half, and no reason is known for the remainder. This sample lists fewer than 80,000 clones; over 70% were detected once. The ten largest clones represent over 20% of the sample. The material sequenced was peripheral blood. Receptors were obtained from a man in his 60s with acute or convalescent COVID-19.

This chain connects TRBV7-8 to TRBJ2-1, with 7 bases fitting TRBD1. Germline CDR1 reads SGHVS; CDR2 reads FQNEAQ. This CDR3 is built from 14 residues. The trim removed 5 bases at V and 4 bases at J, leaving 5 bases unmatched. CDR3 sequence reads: CASSPGQVYNEQFF. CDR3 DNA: TGTGCCAGCAGCCCAGGACAGGTTTACAATGAGCAGTTCTTC.

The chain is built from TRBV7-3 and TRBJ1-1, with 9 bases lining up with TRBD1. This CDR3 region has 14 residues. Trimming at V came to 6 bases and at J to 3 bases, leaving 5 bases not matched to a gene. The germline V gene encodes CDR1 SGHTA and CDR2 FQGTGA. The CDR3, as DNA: TGTGCCAGCAGAAGGGACAGGGAGGACACTGAAGCTTTCTTT. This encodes CASRRDREDTEAFF.

The CDR3 DNA sequence: TGTGCCAGCAGCTTAGGAATGAGGTACACTGAAGCTTTCTTT. As protein: CASSLGMRYTEAFF. The chain uses TRBV7-2 and TRBJ1-1; D not resolved. The germline gives CDR1 SGHTA, CDR2 FQGNSA. V was shortened by 1 base and J by 3 bases, with 9 bases between the two germline ends. This CDR3 region has 14 residues.

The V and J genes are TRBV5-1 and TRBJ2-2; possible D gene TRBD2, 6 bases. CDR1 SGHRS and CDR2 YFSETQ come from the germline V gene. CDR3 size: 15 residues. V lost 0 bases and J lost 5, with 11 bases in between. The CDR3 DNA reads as TGCGCCAGCAGCTTGGTCGCTAGCGAAACCGGGGAGCTGTTTTTT. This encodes CASSLVASETGELFF.

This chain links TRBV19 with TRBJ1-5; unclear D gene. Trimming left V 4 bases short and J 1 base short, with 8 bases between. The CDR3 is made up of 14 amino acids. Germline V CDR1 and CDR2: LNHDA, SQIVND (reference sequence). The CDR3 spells CASSKRESNQPQHF. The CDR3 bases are TGTGCCAGTAGTAAACGGGAGAGCAATCAGCCCCAGCATTTT. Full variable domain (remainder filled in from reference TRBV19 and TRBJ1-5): DGGITQSPKYLFRKEGQNVTLSCEQNLNHDAMYWYRQDPGQGLRLIYYSQIVNDFQKGDIAEGYSVSREKKESFPLTVTSAQKNPTAFYLCASSKRESNQPQHFGDGTRLSIL.

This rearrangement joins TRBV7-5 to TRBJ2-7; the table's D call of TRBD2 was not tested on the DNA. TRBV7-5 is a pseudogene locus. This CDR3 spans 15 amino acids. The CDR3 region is CVRSWTSGAPYEQYV. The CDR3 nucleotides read TGTGTCAGAAGCTGGACTAGCGGGGCACCCTACGAGCAGTACGTC.

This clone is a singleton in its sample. In DNA form, the CDR3 reads TGCGCCAGCAGCCTCACCGGGACTAGCGGCACAGATACGCAGTATTTT. Translated, it gives CASSLTGTSGTDTQYF. The rearrangement joins TRBV5-1 to TRBJ2-3; 10 bases map to TRBD2. Germline assignment: CDR1 SGHRS and CDR2 YFSETQ. Trimming cost V 4 bases and J 1 base; bases outside gene matches: 6. The CDR3 has 16 amino acids.

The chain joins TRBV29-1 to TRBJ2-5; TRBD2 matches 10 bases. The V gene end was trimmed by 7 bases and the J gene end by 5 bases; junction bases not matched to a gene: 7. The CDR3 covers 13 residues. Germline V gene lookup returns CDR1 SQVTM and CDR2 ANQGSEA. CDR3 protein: CSAGTSVTETQYF. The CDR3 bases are TGCAGCGCAGGGACTAGCGTAACGGAGACCCAGTACTTC.

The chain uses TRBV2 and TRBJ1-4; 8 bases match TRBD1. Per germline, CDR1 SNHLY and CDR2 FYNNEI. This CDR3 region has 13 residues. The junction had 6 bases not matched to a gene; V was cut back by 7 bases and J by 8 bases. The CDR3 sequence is CASIGQGGEKLFF. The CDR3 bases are TGTGCCAGCATCGGACAGGGCGGAGAAAAACTGTTTTTT.